Listed here are 16 T cell receptor beta chains from one sample, sequenced in a study of a mutant IDH1 vaccine in newly diagnosed glioma. Clones were read by immunoSEQ multiplex PCR, and TCRdb kept only the in-frame ones, dropping some. The sample records about 34,000 clones, around 87% being singletons. Antigen specificity for these receptors is unknown. Time point of the sample: week 47, end of study. The vaccine gave 300 ug of a 20-mer mutant IDH1 peptide subcutaneously per dose. This specimen consisted of PBMCs, obtained from a glioma patient whose treatment included an IDH1 peptide vaccine. These receptors originate from a woman between 25 and 40 years old with glioma.

In its sample, this clone was seen a few times. The chain couples TRBV10-1 to TRBJ1-6; D is unclear. V was clipped by 3 bases and J by 3 bases, with 6 bases between them. This CDR3 contains 14 residues. Germline V gives CDR1 WNHNN, CDR2 SYGVQD (reference sequence). In DNA, the CDR3 is TGCGCCAGCAGTGACAGCGTCTATAATTCACCCCTCCACTTT. Translating gives CASSDSVYNSPLHF.

The chain links TRBV5-4 to TRBJ1-6; 7 positions match TRBD1. V gave up 5 bases and J gave up 0 bases; unmatched junction bases: 8. Germline V gene lookup returns CDR1 SGHNT and CDR2 YYREEE (reference sequence). The CDR3 runs to 17 residues. This CDR3 reads CASRIQGSFSYNSPLHF. In nucleotides, the CDR3 is TGTGCCAGCAGAATACAGGGGTCCTTCTCCTATAATTCACCCCTCCACTTT.

The V call is TRBV4-1, the J call TRBJ1-1, with TRBD1 matching 9 bases. The germline V gene encodes CDR1 MGHRA and CDR2 YSYEKL. V lost 2 bases to trimming and J lost 5 bases; unmatched junction nucleotides: 3. The CDR3 is 14 residues long. In nucleotides, the CDR3 is TGCGCCAGCAGCCAAAACAGGGGGCCGACTGAAGCTTTCTTT. This codes for CASSQNRGPTEAFF.

V gene TRBV5-1 combines with J gene TRBJ1-2, with D uncertain. The V and J ends lost 1 base and 7 bases respectively, with 5 bases between them. The CDR3 is 11 residues long. CDR1 is SGHRS, CDR2 YFSETQ, per germline. The CDR3 reads CASSLNGGYTF. CDR3 DNA: TGCGCCAGCAGCTTGAATGGTGGCTACACCTTC. The whole variable domain, remainder taken from reference TRBV5-1 and TRBJ1-2, is KAGVTQTPRYLIKTRGQQVTLSCSPISGHRSVSWYQQTPGQGLQFLFEYFSETQRNKGNFPGRFSGRQFSNSRSEMNVSTLELGDSALYLCASSLNGGYTFGSGTRLTVV.

This clone was found a few times. The chain joins TRBV18 to TRBJ1-6; TRBD1 agrees at 7 bases. The V and J ends lost 5 bases and 5 bases, in that order; junction bases with no gene match: 0. The length of the CDR3 is 13 residues. Germline loops: CDR1 KGHSH, CDR2 LQKENI. Here the CDR3 DNA reads TGTGCCAGCTCAGGACAGGATAATTCACCCCTCCACTTT. Translating it yields CASSGQDNSPLHF.

The genes are TRBV6-1 and TRBJ1-4; D not certain. Trimming pared 2 bases from V and 0 bases from J, leaving 10 bases between. The CDR3 extends over 16 amino acids. Looked up from germline, CDR1 is MNHNS and CDR2 is SASEGT. The CDR3 here is CASSELNSPTNEKLFF. In nucleotides, the CDR3 is TGTGCCAGCAGTGAACTTAACAGCCCAACTAATGAAAAACTGTTTTTT.

By share, this clone ranks as medium-sized. This chain joins TRBV2 and TRBJ1-2; perhaps TRBD1 as D (5 bases). CDR1 and CDR2 (germline): SNHLY, FYNNEI. V was clipped by 4 bases and J by 5 bases, with 11 bases between them. The CDR3 covers 13 residues. CDR3 sequence reads: CASSGDSVYGYTF. The CDR3 DNA reads TGTGCCAGCAGTGGAGACAGCGTATATGGCTACACCTTC.

The CDR3, as DNA: TGTGCCAGCAGTGGCGCTAAACAGGGCATTCAGCCCCAGCATTTT. Its protein is CASSGAKQGIQPQHF. The rearrangement joins TRBV6-1 to TRBJ1-5; D perhaps matches TRBD1 (6 bases). The germline V gene has CDR1 MNHNS and CDR2 SASEGT. V was cut by 4 bases and J by 6 bases, with 16 bases left in between. This CDR3 has 15 amino acids.

This clone appeared a single time. The chain uses TRBV30 and TRBJ1-3, with no clear D. Germline assignment: CDR1 GTSNPN and CDR2 SVGIG (reference sequence). CDR3 length: 14 residues. V was cut by 4 bases and J by 0 bases, with 10 bases left in between. CDR3: CAWTGGNSGNTIYF. The CDR3 region has the DNA TGTGCCTGGACGGGCGGAAACTCTGGAAACACCATATATTTT.

V gene TRBV2 combines with J gene TRBJ1-6; TRBD1 matches at 7 bases. The CDR3 runs 15 residues. Trimming removed 4 bases from V and 6 bases from J; junction bases left unmatched: 6. CDR1 and CDR2 (germline): SNHLY, FYNNEI. CDR3 amino acids: CASSGTGTANSPLHF. CDR3 DNA sequence: TGTGCCAGCAGTGGTACCGGGACAGCTAATTCACCCCTCCACTTT.

This chain uses TRBV5-6 with TRBJ2-1; D not resolved. The V end lost 4 bases, the J end lost 0 bases, and 17 bases lay between the germline ends. The CDR3 runs to 17 residues. The germline gives CDR1 SGHDT, CDR2 YYEEEE. The CDR3 spells CASSRSRRANSYNEQFF. DNA of the CDR3: TGTGCCAGCAGCCGCTCTAGGCGTGCAAACTCCTACAATGAGCAGTTCTTC.

The gene calls are TRBV2 and TRBJ2-7, with D possibly being TRBD2 (6 bases). The germline CDR1 and CDR2 sequences are SNHLY and FYNNEI. The V gene lost 7 bases and the J gene lost 2 bases, with 15 bases spanning the gap. This CDR3 contains 14 residues. The CDR3 loop reads CASTAGRPAYEQYF. DNA of the CDR3: TGTGCCAGCACTGCGGGACGGCCGGCCTACGAGCAGTACTTC.

The chain couples TRBV19 to TRBJ1-1, with D uncertain. Trimming pared 5 bases from V and 5 bases from J, leaving 9 bases between. CDR1 is LNHDA and CDR2 is SQIVND in the germline V gene (reference sequence). The CDR3 contains 12 residues. The CDR3 DNA follows: TGTGCCAGTAGTTGGACTGGGACTGAAGCTTTCTTT. Translating it yields CASSWTGTEAFF.

The chain links TRBV18 to TRBJ2-5, with D unclear. The CDR3 consists of 16 residues. Per the germline V gene, CDR1 is KGHSH and CDR2 is LQKENI. V lost 2 bases and J 2 bases, leaving 15 bases between the germline ends. CDR3 residues: CASSPWDRPSQETQYF. CDR3 nucleotides: TGTGCCAGCTCACCATGGGATAGACCCTCTCAAGAGACCCAGTACTTC.

This clone qualifies as medium-sized. The chain couples TRBV7-2 to TRBJ1-1; TRBD1 is a possible D gene (5 bases). CDR3 length equals 14 residues. The ends were cut back, 1 base at V and 4 bases at J, with 10 bases in the middle. CDR1 is SGHTA and CDR2 is FQGNSA in the germline V gene. Here the CDR3 DNA reads TGTGCCAGCAGCTTAGGACTGCAGGGCACTGAAGCTTTCTTT. It encodes CASSLGLQGTEAFF.

V is TRBV18 and J is TRBJ1-1; D is possibly TRBD1 (6 bases). Germline CDR1 KGHSH, CDR2 LQKENI. V was shortened by 4 bases and J by 1 base, with 7 bases between the two germline ends. This CDR3 is built from 13 residues. Here the CDR3 DNA reads TGTGCCAGCTCACAGGGGGGGAACACTGAAGCTTTCTTT. This gives the protein CASSQGGNTEAFF. The full variable domain, with the rest looked up from reference TRBV18 and TRBJ1-1, is NAGVMQNPRHLVRRRGQEARLRCSPMKGHSHVYWYRQLPEEGLKFMVYLQKENIIDESGMPKERFSAEFPKEGPSILRIQQVVRGDSAAYFCASSQGGNTEAFFGQGTRLTVV.